The rows below give T cell receptor beta chains drawn from one sample of a study of T cell responses to AZD1222 COVID-19 vaccine. Sequenced by immunoSEQ multiplex PCR; TCRdb stores in-frame clones only, minus some. The sample carries fewer than 130,000 clones, approximately 90% recorded once. The source was peripheral blood, collected 28 days after the second AZD1222 dose. All receptors derive from an adult who received the AZD1222 COVID-19 vaccine. Both conserved end residues are part of each CDR3. A D gene is named only where the DNA matches it firmly. Size is omitted from some rows. Given values are once, few, many or a class for expanded clones.

cdr3_nt cdr3_aa clone_size j_call v_call d_call
TGTGCCAGCACCCTACGGGCGCCCAATCAGCCCCAGCATTTT CASTLRAPNQPQHF once TRBJ1-5 TRBV6-5 NA
TGTGCCAGCAGTCCGCTAGGGGGGGAGAATGAAAAACTGTTTTTT CASSPLGGENEKLFF once TRBJ1-4 TRBV28 NA
TGCGCCAGCAGCTCGACTAGCGGGAGGAACGCCGAGCAGTACTTC CASSSTSGRNAEQYF NA TRBJ2-7 TRBV5-1 TRBD2
TGTGTACACTCAGGGTTGGACACCGGGGAGCTGTTTTTT CVHSGLDTGELFF NA TRBJ2-2 TRBV7-9 NA
TGTGCCAGTAGTATCGGGCCAGCCAACCACTATGGCTACACCTTC CASSIGPANHYGYTF NA TRBJ1-2 TRBV19 NA
TGTGCCAGCAGCCTAATGTCGGGGGAAGCTGAAGCTTTCTTT CASSLMSGEAEAFF NA TRBJ1-1 TRBV7-9 NA
TGTGCCAGCAGCCCTACCTTGCAGGGGGCGGCCACTGAAGCTTTCTTT CASSPTLQGAATEAFF NA TRBJ1-1 TRBV27 TRBD1
TGTGCCAGCAGTGAGCCGGACAGCTGGAACACTGAAGCTTTCTTT CASSEPDSWNTEAFF NA TRBJ1-1 TRBV6-1 NA
TGTGCCAGCAGCTTAGTTGGCTCCCGGGACGAGCAGTACTTC CASSLVGSRDEQYF NA TRBJ2-7 TRBV7-9 NA
TGCGCCAGCAGTGGAGGGAGGGGGACTAGGGCCGGGGAGCTGTTTTTT CASSGGRGTRAGELFF once TRBJ2-2 TRBV10-2 TRBD2
TGTGCCAGCAGTCGGCTACAGGGGGTGGAAAAACTGTTTTTT CASSRLQGVEKLFF NA TRBJ1-4 TRBV2 TRBD1
TGTGCCAGCAGCGAGGACAGGGGGAGCGAAAAACTGTTTTTT CASSEDRGSEKLFF NA TRBJ1-4 TRBV7-7 TRBD1
TGTGCCACCCAAAGTCGCGGGGACACTGAAGCTTTCTTT CATQSRGDTEAFF NA TRBJ1-1 TRBV6-5 NA
TGTGCCAGCAGCTTGAACAGGGGGCGAGAGACCCAGTACTTC CASSLNRGRETQYF once TRBJ2-5 TRBV5-4 TRBD1
TGTGCCAGTAGTCTTCCGGGCTTCGGCGGCACAGATACGCAGTATTTT CASSLPGFGGTDTQYF NA TRBJ2-3 TRBV19 NA
TGTGCCACCAGTGATGACAGACAGGGGGCCGATGAGCAGTTCTTC CATSDDRQGADEQFF NA TRBJ2-1 TRBV24-1 TRBD1
TGTGCCAGCAGCCAATATACGGCGGGCACAGATACGCAGTATTTT CASSQYTAGTDTQYF NA TRBJ2-3 TRBV5-4 NA
TGTGCCAGCAGCCAAGGGGGAGGGGAGGGCGGCTACACCTTC CASSQGGGEGGYTF few TRBJ1-2 TRBV14 NA
TGTGCCAGAAGCTTCCATAGCGGGAGCCGGGGAGATACGCAGTATTTT CARSFHSGSRGDTQYF NA TRBJ2-3 TRBV5-3 TRBD2
TGCGCCAGCAGCTTGCTTGGGACAGGGGGCGAAGGCTACACCTTC CASSLLGTGGEGYTF NA TRBJ1-2 TRBV5-1 TRBD1